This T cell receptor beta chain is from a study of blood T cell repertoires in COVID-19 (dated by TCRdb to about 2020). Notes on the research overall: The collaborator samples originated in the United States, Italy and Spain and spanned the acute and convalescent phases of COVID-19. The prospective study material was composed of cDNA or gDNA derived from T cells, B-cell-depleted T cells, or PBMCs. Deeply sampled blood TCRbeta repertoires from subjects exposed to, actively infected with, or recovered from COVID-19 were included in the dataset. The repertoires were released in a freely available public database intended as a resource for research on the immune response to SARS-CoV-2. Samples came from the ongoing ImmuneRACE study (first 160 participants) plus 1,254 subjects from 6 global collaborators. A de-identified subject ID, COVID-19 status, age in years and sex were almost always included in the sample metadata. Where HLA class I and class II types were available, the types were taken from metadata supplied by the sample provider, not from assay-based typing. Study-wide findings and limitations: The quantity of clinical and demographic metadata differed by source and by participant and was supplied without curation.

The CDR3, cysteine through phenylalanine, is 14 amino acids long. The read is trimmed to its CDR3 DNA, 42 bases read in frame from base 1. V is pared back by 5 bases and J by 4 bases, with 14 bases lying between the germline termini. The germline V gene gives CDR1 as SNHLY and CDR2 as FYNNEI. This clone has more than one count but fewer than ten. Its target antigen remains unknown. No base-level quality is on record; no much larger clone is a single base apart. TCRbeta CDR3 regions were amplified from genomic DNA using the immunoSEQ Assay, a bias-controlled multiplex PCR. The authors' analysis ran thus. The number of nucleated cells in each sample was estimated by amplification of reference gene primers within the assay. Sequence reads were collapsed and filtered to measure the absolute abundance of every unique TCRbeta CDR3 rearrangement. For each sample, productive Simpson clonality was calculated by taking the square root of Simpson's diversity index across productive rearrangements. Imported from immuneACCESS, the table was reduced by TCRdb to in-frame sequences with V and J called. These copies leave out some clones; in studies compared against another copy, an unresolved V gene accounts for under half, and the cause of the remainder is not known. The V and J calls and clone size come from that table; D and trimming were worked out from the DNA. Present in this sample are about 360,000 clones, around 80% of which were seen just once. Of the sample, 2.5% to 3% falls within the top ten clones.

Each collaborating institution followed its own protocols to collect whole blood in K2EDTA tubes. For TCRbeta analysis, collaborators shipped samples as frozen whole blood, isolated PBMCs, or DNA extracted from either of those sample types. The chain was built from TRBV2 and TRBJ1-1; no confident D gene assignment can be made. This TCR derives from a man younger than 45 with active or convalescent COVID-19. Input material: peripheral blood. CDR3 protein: CASSYPSSFTEAFF. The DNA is TGTGCCAGCAGTTACCCCTCGAGTTTCACTGAAGCTTTCTTT.